The next 9 T cell receptor beta chains were all read from a single sample in a study of blood T cell repertoires in COVID-19. TCRdb keeps only in-frame clones here, not all; method: immunoSEQ multiplex PCR. The sample records some 390,000 clones, more than 70% being singletons. The specimen was peripheral blood. These receptors originate from a woman aged 60-75 years with COVID-19, enrolled during active disease.

The rearrangement joins TRBV6-5 to TRBJ2-7; D perhaps matches TRBD2 (6 bases). The germline gives CDR1 MNHEY, CDR2 SVGAGI. This CDR3 comprises 13 residues. Trimming removed 6 bases from V and 3 bases from J, with 12 bases in between. CDR3 nucleotides: TGTGCCAGCAGAGCCCCGGGGGACTACGAGCAGTACTTC. Encoded protein: CASRAPGDYEQYF.

CDR3 bases: TGCGCCAGCAGCCATGCAACCGGGGTCAGGGGAGAGACCCAGTACTTC. It encodes CASSHATGVRGETQYF. V and J are TRBV4-1 and TRBJ2-5, with D possibly matching TRBD1 (6 bases). The V end lost 3 bases, the J end lost 4 bases, and 18 bases lay between the germline ends. The length of the CDR3 is 16 residues. Germline values: CDR1 MGHRA, CDR2 YSYEKL.

V gene TRBV12-5 combines with J gene TRBJ2-2; D is undetermined. V was pared by 1 base and J by 4 bases, with 4 bases between. Looked up from germline, CDR1 is LGHNT and CDR2 is FRNRAP. The CDR3 is 13 residues long. The CDR3 nucleotides read TGTGCTAGTGGTTTGGACTTCACCGGGGAGCTGTTTTTT. It yields the protein CASGLDFTGELFF.

The genes are TRBV19 and TRBJ1-5; no reliable D call. The length of the CDR3 is 13 residues. Trimming removed 3 bases at V and 4 bases at J, with 7 bases between. The germline CDR1 and CDR2 sequences are LNHDA and SQIVND (reference sequence). CDR3 region: CASSITDNQPQHF. DNA of the CDR3: TGTGCCAGTAGTATTACAGATAATCAGCCCCAGCATTTT.

The chain joins TRBV6-5 to TRBJ1-1; D is unresolved. The CDR3 is 11 residues long. The germline gives CDR1 MNHEY, CDR2 SVGAGI. V was clipped by 7 bases and J by 8 bases, with 11 bases between them. In DNA, the CDR3 is TGTGCCAGCAAAACTGGGAGGGAAGCTTTCTTT. Amino acids: CASKTGREAFF.

The chain recombines TRBV28 with TRBJ1-1, with D perhaps matching TRBD1 (5 bases). The V end was cut by 6 bases, the J end by 4 bases, with 18 bases between. The CDR3 spans 15 residues. Germline V gene data show CDR1 as MDHEN and CDR2 as SYDVKM. The CDR3: CASRERQPQSTEAFF. CDR3 in DNA: TGTGCCAGCAGAGAGAGACAGCCCCAAAGCACTGAAGCTTTCTTT.

V and J are TRBV19 and TRBJ1-1; possible D gene TRBD1, 6 bases. Trimming pared 3 bases from V and 5 bases from J, leaving 16 bases between. Germline CDR1 is LNHDA and CDR2 is SQIVND (reference sequence). The length of the CDR3 is 15 residues. CDR3 protein: CASSMGRGGVTEAFF. CDR3 in DNA: TGTGCCAGTAGTATGGGGAGAGGGGGGGTTACTGAAGCTTTCTTT.

This chain links TRBV2 with TRBJ2-3, with D maybe TRBD2 (6 bases). The CDR3 runs to 16 residues. CDR1 is SNHLY and CDR2 is FYNNEI in the germline V gene. V was cut by 5 bases and J by 9 bases, with 24 bases left in between. CDR3 bases: TGTGCCAGCAGTCCCCGGGACTCCACCCTCACGGGCACGCAGTATTTT. It translates to CASSPRDSTLTGTQYF. Combining the CDR3 with reference TRBV2 and TRBJ2-3 gives the whole variable domain EPEVTQTPSHQVTQMGQEVILRCVPISNHLYFYWYRQILGQKVEFLVSFYNNEISEKSEIFDDQFSVERPDGSNFTLKIRSTKLEDSAMYFCASSPRDSTLTGTQYFGPGTRLTVL.

The chain recombines TRBV7-8 with TRBJ2-3; 16 bases line up with TRBD2. From germline, CDR1 is SGHVS and CDR2 FQNEAQ. J lost 4 bases, V lost 4 bases, and 8 bases had no gene match. This CDR3 region has 18 residues. DNA of the CDR3: TGTGCCAGCAGCTCGGAGGGACTAGCGGGGGGGCCGGCAGATACGCAGTATTTT. The encoded protein is CASSSEGLAGGPADTQYF.